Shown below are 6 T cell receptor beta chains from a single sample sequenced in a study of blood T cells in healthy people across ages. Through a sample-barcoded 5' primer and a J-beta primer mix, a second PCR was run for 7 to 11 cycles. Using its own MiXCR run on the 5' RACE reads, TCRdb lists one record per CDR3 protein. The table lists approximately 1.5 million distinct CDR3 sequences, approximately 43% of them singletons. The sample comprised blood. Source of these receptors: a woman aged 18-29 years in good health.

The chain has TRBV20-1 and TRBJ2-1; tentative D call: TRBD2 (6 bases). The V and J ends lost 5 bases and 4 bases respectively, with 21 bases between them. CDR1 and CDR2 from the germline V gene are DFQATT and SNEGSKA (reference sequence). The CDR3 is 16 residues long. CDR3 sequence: CSAGYGGNGVYNEQFF. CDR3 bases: TGCAGTGCTGGCTACGGGGGAAACGGGGTTTACAATGAGCAGTTCTTC.

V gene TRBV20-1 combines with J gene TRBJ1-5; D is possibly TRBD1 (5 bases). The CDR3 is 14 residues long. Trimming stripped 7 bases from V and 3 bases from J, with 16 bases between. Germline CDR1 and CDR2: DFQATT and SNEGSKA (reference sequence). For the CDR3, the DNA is TGCAGTGGGGAAAGGACACTCTCCAATCAGCCCCAGCATTTT. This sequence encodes CSGERTLSNQPQHF.

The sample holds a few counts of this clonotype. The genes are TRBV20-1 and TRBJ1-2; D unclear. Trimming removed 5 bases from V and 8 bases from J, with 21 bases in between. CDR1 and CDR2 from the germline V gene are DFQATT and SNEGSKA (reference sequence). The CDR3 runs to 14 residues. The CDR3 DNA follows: TGCAGTGCTGGCCGGGCCGCCGTTTCGCGGGGCTACACCTTC. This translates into CSAGRAAVSRGYTF.

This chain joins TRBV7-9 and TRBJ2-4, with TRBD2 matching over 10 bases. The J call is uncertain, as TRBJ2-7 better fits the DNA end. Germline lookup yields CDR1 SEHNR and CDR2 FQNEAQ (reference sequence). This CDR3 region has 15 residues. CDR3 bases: TGTGCCAGCAGCAGGGGGGCTAGCGGGAGCTACGAGCAGTACTTC. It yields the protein CASSRGASGSYEQYF.

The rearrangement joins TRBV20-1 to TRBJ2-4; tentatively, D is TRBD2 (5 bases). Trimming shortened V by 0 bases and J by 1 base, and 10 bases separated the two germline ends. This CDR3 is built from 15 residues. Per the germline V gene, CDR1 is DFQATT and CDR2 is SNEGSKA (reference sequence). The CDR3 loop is CSARDPGEAKNIQYF. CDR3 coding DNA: TGCAGTGCTAGAGATCCCGGGGAGGCCAAAAACATTCAGTACTTC.

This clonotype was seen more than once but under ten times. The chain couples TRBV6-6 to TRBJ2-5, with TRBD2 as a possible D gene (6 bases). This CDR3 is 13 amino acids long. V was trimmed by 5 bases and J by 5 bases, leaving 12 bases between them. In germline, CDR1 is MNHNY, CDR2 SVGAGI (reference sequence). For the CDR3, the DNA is TGTGCCAGCAGTATGGGACTTTTGGAGACCCAGTACTTC. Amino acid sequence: CASSMGLLETQYF.